Listed here are 24 T cell receptor beta chains from one sample, sequenced in a study of PD-L1 blockade in urothelial cancer. Sequencing was performed with immunoSEQ multiplex PCR; in TCRdb, only in-frame clones are kept and a portion is missing. The sample lists 30,000 to 50,000 clones; roughly 91% were seen once. The starting material was PBMCs, obtained around atezolizumab (anti-PD-L1) treatment. These receptors originate from a man aged 55 to 70 with urothelial cancer.

This chain connects TRBV7-9 to TRBJ2-7; 7 bases agree with TRBD1. The CDR3 totals 13 residues. Germline CDR1 and CDR2: SEHNR and FQNEAQ (reference sequence). J lost 3 bases, V lost 8 bases, and 7 bases had no gene match. The CDR3 coding sequence is TGTGCCAGCGGGCGGACAGGAAGCTACGAGCAGTACTTC. It codes for CASGRTGSYEQYF.

The CDR3, as DNA: TGTGCCAGCAGCTTAGCAGGGGATAGCAATCAGCCCCAGCATTTT. Translation: CASSLAGDSNQPQHF. V and J are TRBV7-9 and TRBJ1-5; TRBD1 might be the D (5 bases). Trimming cost V 0 bases and J 0 bases, with 6 bases left between them. This CDR3 comprises 15 residues. CDR1 SEHNR and CDR2 FQNEAQ come from the germline V gene (reference sequence).

The chain uses TRBV7-2 and TRBJ2-1; possibly TRBD1 for D (6 bases). Trimming left V 5 bases short and J 6 bases short, with 17 bases between. CDR1 and CDR2 (germline): SGHTA, FQGNSA. CDR3 length equals 15 residues. The DNA of the CDR3 is TGTGCCAGCAGCCCGGACAGTCGCACCATCAATGAGCAGTTCTTC. Translating gives CASSPDSRTINEQFF.

The CDR3 region is CAILAGDGYNEQFF. In DNA, the CDR3 is TGTGCCATCCTAGCGGGGGACGGATACAATGAGCAGTTCTTC. The V call is TRBV2, the J call TRBJ2-1, with 10 bases fitting TRBD2. Trimming removed 10 bases from V and 4 bases from J; junction bases left unmatched: 7. The length of the CDR3 is 14 residues. The germline V gene has CDR1 SNHLY and CDR2 FYNNEI. The full variable domain, completed using reference TRBV2 and TRBJ2-1, is EPEVTQTPSHQVTQMGQEVILRCVPISNHLYFYWYRQILGQKVEFLVSFYNNEISEKSEIFDDQFSVERPDGSNFTLKIRSTKLEDSAMYFCAILAGDGYNEQFFGPGTRLTVL.

The V gene is TRBV2, the J gene TRBJ1-2, with D possibly matching TRBD1 (6 bases). V was cut by 6 bases and J by 1 base, with 9 bases left in between. CDR1 and CDR2 from the germline V gene are SNHLY and FYNNEI. CDR3 length: 13 amino acids. CDR3 loop: CASSGQINYGYTF. The DNA for the CDR3 is TGTGCCAGCAGCGGACAGATTAACTATGGCTACACCTTC.

The chain links TRBV21-1 to TRBJ2-7; TRBD2 is the table's D call, not checked against the DNA. TRBV21-1 is listed as a pseudogene. The CDR3 extends over 16 amino acids. This CDR3 reads CASSTRLAGGSDEQYF. The CDR3 bases are TGTGCCAGCAGCACCCGACTAGCGGGAGGCAGTGACGAGCAGTACTTC.

This chain links TRBV19 with TRBJ2-5; 10 bases fit TRBD2. The trim removed 6 bases at V and 3 bases at J, leaving 10 bases unmatched. This CDR3 is built from 16 residues. Germline CDR1 is LNHDA and CDR2 is SQIVND (reference sequence). The CDR3, as DNA: TGTGCCAGTAGCCTAGGGGGCCTAGCGGGAGAAGAGACCCAGTACTTC. Its protein is CASSLGGLAGEETQYF.

The rearrangement joins TRBV7-9 to TRBJ2-5, with D possibly being TRBD1 (5 bases). The CDR3 consists of 12 residues. Germline assignment: CDR1 SEHNR and CDR2 FQNEAQ (reference sequence). Trimming shortened V by 5 bases and J by 5 bases, and 9 bases separated the two germline ends. The CDR3 loop reads CASSPRVETQYF. CDR3 sequence (DNA): TGTGCCAGCAGCCCCAGGGTTGAGACCCAGTACTTC.

This clone was found a few times. V and J are TRBV6-4 and TRBJ2-6; D may be TRBD1 (6 bases). V was trimmed by 8 bases and J by 0 bases, leaving 17 bases between them. CDR1 and CDR2 (germline): MRHNA, SNTAGT. CDR3 length: 17 amino acids. CDR3 loop: CASGKGDGPSGANVLTF. Written as DNA, the CDR3 is TGTGCCAGCGGGAAGGGGGACGGGCCCTCTGGGGCCAACGTCCTGACTTTC.

The table lists this clone with a count of one. The chain is built from TRBV19 and TRBJ1-5, with a possible D match to TRBD1 (6 bases). CDR1 LNHDA and CDR2 SQIVND come from the germline V gene (reference sequence). Trimming took off 4 bases at V and 6 bases at J, with 16 bases between the two ends. The CDR3 length is 15 residues. The CDR3, as DNA: TGTGCCAGTAGTACACAGGGACGGGGTGGTCAGCCCCAGCATTTT. Translated, it gives CASSTQGRGGQPQHF. The complete variable domain, with remaining parts taken from reference TRBV19 and TRBJ1-5, reads DGGITQSPKYLFRKEGQNVTLSCEQNLNHDAMYWYRQDPGQGLRLIYYSQIVNDFQKGDIAEGYSVSREKKESFPLTVTSAQKNPTAFYLCASSTQGRGGQPQHFGDGTRLSIL.

V and J are TRBV5-1 and TRBJ2-3, with 14 bases fitting TRBD2. With 4 bases clipped from V and 2 bases from J, the junction kept 3 bases outside the gene matches. The CDR3 is made up of 16 amino acids. The germline V gene encodes CDR1 SGHRS and CDR2 YFSETQ. CDR3 sequence reads: CASSLTSGGVTDTQYF. Here the CDR3 DNA reads TGCGCCAGCAGCCTGACTAGCGGGGGGGTCACAGATACGCAGTATTTT.

The chain joins TRBV5-1 to TRBJ1-1; D call uncertain. Germline loops: CDR1 SGHRS, CDR2 YFSETQ. The V end was cut by 7 bases, the J end by 1 base, with 11 bases between. This CDR3 has 13 residues. In DNA, the CDR3 is TGCGCCAGCGAGGAAAATGAGAACACTGAAGCTTTCTTT. It translates to CASEENENTEAFF.

V usage is TRBV28 and J usage is TRBJ1-5; the D is unclear. Germline CDR1 and CDR2: MDHEN and SYDVKM. This CDR3 has 13 amino acids. The V end lost 7 bases, the J end lost 3 bases, and 10 bases lay between the germline ends. CDR3: CASTAQINQPQHF. The CDR3 DNA reads as TGTGCCAGCACGGCACAGATCAATCAGCCCCAGCATTTT.

The genes are TRBV29-1 and TRBJ2-2, with TRBD2 identical over 11 bases. Germline lookup yields CDR1 SQVTM and CDR2 ANQGSEA. The CDR3 is 15 residues long. Losses at the gene ends were 4 bases for V and 4 bases for J; bases not matched to a gene: 5. The CDR3: CSVVLAGGFTGELFF. CDR3 nucleotide sequence: TGCAGCGTTGTCTTAGCGGGAGGGTTCACCGGGGAGCTGTTTTTT.

The CDR3 sequence: CASSSDAGDTEAFF. For the CDR3, the DNA is TGTGCCAGCAGCTCGGATGCAGGGGACACTGAAGCTTTCTTT. V and J are TRBV5-8 and TRBJ1-1, with D possibly matching TRBD1 (6 bases). Trimming pared 3 bases from V and 3 bases from J, leaving 12 bases between. This CDR3 has 14 amino acids. Germline V CDR1 and CDR2: SGHTS, YDEGEE.

This clone was seen once. J is TRBJ2-2 and V is TRBV9; 7 bases match TRBD2. Looked up from germline, CDR1 is SGDLS and CDR2 is YYNGEE. V lost 3 bases and J lost 5; bases outside the gene matches: 10. This CDR3 is 16 amino acids long. The CDR3 here is CASSATSPGRTGELFF. The DNA for the CDR3 is TGTGCCAGCAGCGCGACTAGCCCGGGTAGGACCGGGGAGCTGTTTTTT.

The gene calls are TRBV9 and TRBJ1-5, with TRBD1 matching 7 bases. Germline lookup yields CDR1 SGDLS and CDR2 YYNGEE. V shed 3 bases, J shed 0 bases, and the junction held 9 bases outside the gene matches. This CDR3 has 17 amino acids. CDR3 region: CASSAGTGTDSNQPQHF. The CDR3 nucleotides are TGTGCCAGCAGCGCTGGAACCGGGACAGATAGCAATCAGCCCCAGCATTTT.

The rearrangement joins TRBV19 to TRBJ2-4; D is unclear. The germline gives CDR1 LNHDA, CDR2 SQIVND (reference sequence). The CDR3 length is 15 residues. Trimming took off 1 base at V and 2 bases at J, with 9 bases between the two ends. The CDR3 nucleotides read TGTGCCAGTAGTATAGGGCAGAAGTCCAAAAACATTCAGTACTTC. Its translation: CASSIGQKSKNIQYF.

Note on this clone: Additional DNA sequences in this sample encode the identical CDR3. The rearrangement uses TRBV29-1 and TRBJ2-5, with 10 bases lining up with TRBD1. Germline V gene sequence: CDR1 SQVTM, CDR2 ANQGSEA. CDR3 length: 12 residues. J gave up 5 bases and V 6 bases, and 3 bases lay outside the gene matches. The CDR3 protein is CSVDRGRETQYF. The DNA of the CDR3 is TGCAGCGTGGACAGGGGGAGGGAGACCCAGTACTTC.

This clone has just one count. The chain is built from TRBV18 and TRBJ2-7, with 9 positions matching TRBD1. Trimming took 1 base from V and 7 from J; bases not matched to a gene: 11. Looked up from germline, CDR1 is KGHSH and CDR2 is LQKENI. The CDR3 covers 16 residues. CDR3 nucleotides: TGTGCCAGCTCACCACAAAGCCCGGGACAGGGAAGAGAGCAGTACTTC. The encoded protein is CASSPQSPGQGREQYF. Complete variable domain (other parts from reference TRBV18 and TRBJ2-7): NAGVMQNPRHLVRRRGQEARLRCSPMKGHSHVYWYRQLPEEGLKFMVYLQKENIIDESGMPKERFSAEFPKEGPSILRIQQVVRGDSAAYFCASSPQSPGQGREQYFGPGTRLTVT.

The genes are TRBV19 and TRBJ1-5; D not resolved. The germline gives CDR1 LNHDA, CDR2 SQIVND (reference sequence). V gave up 4 bases and J gave up 5 bases, with 9 bases separating them. The CDR3 totals 13 residues. CDR3: CASSRGNDQPQHF. In DNA form, the CDR3 reads TGTGCCAGTAGTAGAGGGAACGATCAGCCCCAGCATTTT.

The chain is built from TRBV5-1 and TRBJ1-4; TRBD1 agrees at 10 bases. Germline assignment: CDR1 SGHRS and CDR2 YFSETQ. CDR3 size: 17 residues. V was clipped by 7 bases and J by 0 bases; unmatched bases: 9. In DNA, the CDR3 is TGCGCCAGCTACCTGGGACAGGGGTCTGCAACTAATGAAAAACTGTTTTTT. It is translated as CASYLGQGSATNEKLFF.

V gene TRBV7-9 combines with J gene TRBJ2-1, with D tentatively TRBD2 (5 bases). The germline gives CDR1 SEHNR, CDR2 FQNEAQ (reference sequence). This CDR3 is built from 13 residues. The V end was cut by 5 bases, the J end by 6 bases, with 11 bases between. For the CDR3, the DNA is TGTGCCAGCAGCCTTTCTAGCATCAATGAGCAGTTCTTC. This gives the protein CASSLSSINEQFF.

This rearrangement joins TRBV4-1 to TRBJ2-1; 12 nucleotides match TRBD2. Germline V gene sequence: CDR1 MGHRA, CDR2 YSYEKL. V shed 3 bases and J 6 bases; nucleotides not matched to a gene: 9. This CDR3 has 17 amino acids. The CDR3 DNA reads as TGCGCCAGCAGCCAGCTAGTGACTAGCGGGAGTGGCAATGAGCAGTTCTTC. Its translation: CASSQLVTSGSGNEQFF.